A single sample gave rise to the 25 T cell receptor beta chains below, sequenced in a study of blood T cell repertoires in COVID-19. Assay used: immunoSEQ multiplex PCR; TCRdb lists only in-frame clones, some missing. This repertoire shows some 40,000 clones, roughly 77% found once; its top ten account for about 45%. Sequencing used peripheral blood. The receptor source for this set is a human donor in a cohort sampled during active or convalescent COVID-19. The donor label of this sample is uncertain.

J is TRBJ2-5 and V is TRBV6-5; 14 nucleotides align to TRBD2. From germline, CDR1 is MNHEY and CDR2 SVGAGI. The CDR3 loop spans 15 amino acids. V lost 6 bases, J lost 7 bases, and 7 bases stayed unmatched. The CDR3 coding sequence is TGTGCCAGCAGACCCGGACTAGCGGGGGGTAGGACCCAGTACTTC. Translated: CASRPGLAGGRTQYF.

Here the CDR3 reads CASSPGLALPYEQYF. The DNA of the CDR3 is TGTGCCAGCTCCCCGGGACTAGCGCTACCGTACGAGCAGTACTTC. This rearrangement joins TRBV18 to TRBJ2-7; 10 nucleotides line up with TRBD2. The germline V gene has CDR1 KGHSH and CDR2 LQKENI. CDR3 length: 15 residues. V lost 6 bases, J lost 4 bases, and 9 bases stayed unmatched.

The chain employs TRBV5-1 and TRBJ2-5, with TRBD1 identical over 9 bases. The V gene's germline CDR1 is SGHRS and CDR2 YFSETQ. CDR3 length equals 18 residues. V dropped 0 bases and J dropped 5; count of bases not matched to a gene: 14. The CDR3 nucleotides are TGCGCCAGCAGCTTGGAGTTACAGGGGGCGATAGGAGTCGAGACCCAGTACTTC. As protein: CASSLELQGAIGVETQYF.

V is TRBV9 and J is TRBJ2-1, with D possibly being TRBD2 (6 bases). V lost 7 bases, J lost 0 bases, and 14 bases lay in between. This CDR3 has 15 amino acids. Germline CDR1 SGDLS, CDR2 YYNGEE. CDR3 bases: TGTGCCAGCTCTGAGCGGGTGACCTCCTACAATGAGCAGTTCTTC. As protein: CASSERVTSYNEQFF.

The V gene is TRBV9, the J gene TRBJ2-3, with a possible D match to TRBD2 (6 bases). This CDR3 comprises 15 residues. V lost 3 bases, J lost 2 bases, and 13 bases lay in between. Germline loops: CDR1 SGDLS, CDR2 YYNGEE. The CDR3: CASSGGVLATDTQYF. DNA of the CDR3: TGTGCCAGCAGCGGGGGGGTTTTGGCCACAGATACGCAGTATTTT.

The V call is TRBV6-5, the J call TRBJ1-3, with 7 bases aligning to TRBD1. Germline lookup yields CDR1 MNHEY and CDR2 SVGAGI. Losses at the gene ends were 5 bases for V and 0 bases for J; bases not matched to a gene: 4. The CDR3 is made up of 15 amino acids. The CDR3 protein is CASSQDRSSGNTIYF. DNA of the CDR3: TGTGCCAGCAGTCAGGACAGGAGCTCTGGAAACACCATATATTTT.

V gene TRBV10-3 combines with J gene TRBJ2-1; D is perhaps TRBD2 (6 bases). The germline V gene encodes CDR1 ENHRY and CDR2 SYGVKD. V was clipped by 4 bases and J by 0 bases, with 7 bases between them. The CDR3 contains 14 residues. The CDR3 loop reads CAISAGDSYNEQFF. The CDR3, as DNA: TGTGCCATCAGTGCGGGGGACTCCTACAATGAGCAGTTCTTC.

In DNA, the CDR3 is TGTGCCAGCAGTGAGTCCCCGGACAGGGGGCGCGTCAATCAGCCCCAGCATTTT. This encodes CASSESPDRGRVNQPQHF. This chain joins TRBV2 and TRBJ1-5; 11 nucleotides align to TRBD1. The CDR3 totals 18 residues. Losses at the gene ends were 3 bases for V and 3 bases for J; bases not matched to a gene: 10. CDR1 is SNHLY, CDR2 FYNNEI, per germline.

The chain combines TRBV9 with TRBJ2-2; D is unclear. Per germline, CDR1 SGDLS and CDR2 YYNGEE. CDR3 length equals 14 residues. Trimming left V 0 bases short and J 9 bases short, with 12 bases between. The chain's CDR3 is CASSVELIARELFF. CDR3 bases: TGTGCCAGCAGCGTAGAACTCATCGCCCGGGAGCTGTTTTTT. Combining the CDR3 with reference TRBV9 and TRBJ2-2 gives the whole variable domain DSGVTQTPKHLITATGQRVTLRCSPRSGDLSVYWYQQSLDQGLQFLIQYYNGEERAKGNILERFSAQQFPDLHSELNLSSLELGDSALYFCASSVELIARELFFGEGSRLTVL.

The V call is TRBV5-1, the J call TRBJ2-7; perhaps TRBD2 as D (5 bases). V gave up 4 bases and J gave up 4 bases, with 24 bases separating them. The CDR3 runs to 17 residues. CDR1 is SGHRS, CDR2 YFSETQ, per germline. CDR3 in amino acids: CASSTPDGMTFGYEQYF. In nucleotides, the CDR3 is TGCGCCAGCAGCACGCCAGACGGGATGACGTTTGGGTACGAGCAGTACTTC.

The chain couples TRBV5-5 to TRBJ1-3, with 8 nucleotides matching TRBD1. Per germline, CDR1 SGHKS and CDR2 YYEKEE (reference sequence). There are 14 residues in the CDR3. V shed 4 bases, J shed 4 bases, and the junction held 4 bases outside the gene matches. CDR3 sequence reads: CASSLWTGGNTIYF. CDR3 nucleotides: TGTGCCAGCAGCCTGTGGACAGGGGGAAACACCATATATTTT. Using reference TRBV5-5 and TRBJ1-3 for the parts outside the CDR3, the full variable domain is DAGVTQSPTHLIKTRGQQVTLRCSPISGHKSVSWYQQVLGQGPQFIFQYYEKEERGRGNFPDRFSARQFPNYSSELNVNALLLGDSALYLCASSLWTGGNTIYFGEGSWLTVV.

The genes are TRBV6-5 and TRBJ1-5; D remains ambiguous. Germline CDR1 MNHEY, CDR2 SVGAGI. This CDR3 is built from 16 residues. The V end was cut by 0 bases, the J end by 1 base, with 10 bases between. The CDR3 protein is CASSYSSRGSNQPQHF. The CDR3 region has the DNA TGTGCCAGCAGTTACTCGAGTCGGGGAAGCAATCAGCCCCAGCATTTT.

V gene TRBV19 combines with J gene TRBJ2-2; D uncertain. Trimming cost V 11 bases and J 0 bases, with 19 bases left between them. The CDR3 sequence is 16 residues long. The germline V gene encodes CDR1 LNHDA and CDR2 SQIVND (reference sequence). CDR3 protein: CAVGLTNPPNTGELFF. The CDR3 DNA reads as TGTGCCGTAGGCTTAACTAACCCCCCGAACACCGGGGAGCTGTTTTTT.

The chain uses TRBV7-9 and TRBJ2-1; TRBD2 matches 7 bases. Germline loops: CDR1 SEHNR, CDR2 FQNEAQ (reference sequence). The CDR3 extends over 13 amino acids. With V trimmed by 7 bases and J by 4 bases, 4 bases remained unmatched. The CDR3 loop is CASNLGGYNEQFF. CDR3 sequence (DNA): TGTGCCAGCAACCTGGGAGGGTACAATGAGCAGTTCTTC.

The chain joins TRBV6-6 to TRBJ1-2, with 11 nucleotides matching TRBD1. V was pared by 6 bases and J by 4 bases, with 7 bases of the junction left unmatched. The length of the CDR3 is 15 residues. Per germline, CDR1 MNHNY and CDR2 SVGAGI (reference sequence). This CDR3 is CASRDPGQGAYGYTF. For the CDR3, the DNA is TGTGCCAGCAGGGACCCTGGACAGGGGGCCTATGGCTACACCTTC.

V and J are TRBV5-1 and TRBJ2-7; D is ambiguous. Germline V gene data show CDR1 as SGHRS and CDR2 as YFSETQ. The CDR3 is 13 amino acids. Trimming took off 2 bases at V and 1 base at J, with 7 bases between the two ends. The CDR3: CASSLAGSYEQYF. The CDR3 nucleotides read TGCGCCAGCAGCTTAGCAGGATCCTACGAGCAGTACTTC.

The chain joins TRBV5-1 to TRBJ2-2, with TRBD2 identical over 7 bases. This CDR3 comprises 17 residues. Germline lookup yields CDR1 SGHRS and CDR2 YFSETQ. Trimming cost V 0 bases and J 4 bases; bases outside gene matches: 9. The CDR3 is CASSLAGAGAGTGELFF. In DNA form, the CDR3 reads TGCGCCAGCAGCTTGGCCGGCGCGGGAGCCGGCACCGGGGAGCTGTTTTTT.

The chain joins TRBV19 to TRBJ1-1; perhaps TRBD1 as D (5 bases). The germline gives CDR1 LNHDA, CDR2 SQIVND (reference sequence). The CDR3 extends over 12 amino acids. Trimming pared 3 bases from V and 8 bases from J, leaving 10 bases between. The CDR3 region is CASSMSAGEAFF. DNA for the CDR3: TGTGCCAGTAGTATGAGCGCAGGGGAAGCTTTCTTT.

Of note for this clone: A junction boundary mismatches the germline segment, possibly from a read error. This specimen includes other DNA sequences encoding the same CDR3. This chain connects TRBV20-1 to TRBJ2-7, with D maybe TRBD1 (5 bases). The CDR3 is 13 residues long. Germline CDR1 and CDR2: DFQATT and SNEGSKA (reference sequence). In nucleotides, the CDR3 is TGCAGTGCTAGTTCCAAAGGGGCCTACGAGCAATACTTC. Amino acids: CSASSKGAYEQYF.

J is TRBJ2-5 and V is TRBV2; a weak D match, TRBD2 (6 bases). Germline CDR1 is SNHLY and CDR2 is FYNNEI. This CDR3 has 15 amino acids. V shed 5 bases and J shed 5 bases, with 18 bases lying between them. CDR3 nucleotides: TGTGCCAGCAGTTTTAACGGAGGGACCAGGGAGACCCAGTACTTC. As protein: CASSFNGGTRETQYF.

CDR3 sequence: CASSSPGIYEQYF. The CDR3 coding sequence is TGTGCCAGCAGCTCCCCGGGGATCTACGAGCAGTACTTC. The chain joins TRBV5-8 to TRBJ2-7; D possibly corresponds to TRBD2 (5 bases). Germline CDR1 reads SGHTS; CDR2 reads YDEGEE. This CDR3 is built from 13 residues. V lost 3 bases to trimming and J lost 3 bases, with 10 bases between them.

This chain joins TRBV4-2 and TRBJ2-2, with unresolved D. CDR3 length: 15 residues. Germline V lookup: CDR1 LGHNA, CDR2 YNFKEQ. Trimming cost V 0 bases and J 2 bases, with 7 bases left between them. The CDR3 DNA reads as TGTGCCAGCAGCCAAGAGACACACAACACCGGGGAGCTGTTTTTT. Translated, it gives CASSQETHNTGELFF.

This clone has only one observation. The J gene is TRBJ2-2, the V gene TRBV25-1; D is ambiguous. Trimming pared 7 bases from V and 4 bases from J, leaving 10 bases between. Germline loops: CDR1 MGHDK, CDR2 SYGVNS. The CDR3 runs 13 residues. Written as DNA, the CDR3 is TGTGCCAGCACTCCACATTTCACCGGGGAGCTGTTTTTT. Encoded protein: CASTPHFTGELFF.

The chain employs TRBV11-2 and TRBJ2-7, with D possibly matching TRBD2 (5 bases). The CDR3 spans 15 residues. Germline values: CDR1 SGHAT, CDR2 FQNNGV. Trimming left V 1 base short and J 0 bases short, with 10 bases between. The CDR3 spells CASSLGTRSSYEQYF. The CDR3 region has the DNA TGTGCCAGCAGCTTAGGGACTCGCTCCTCCTACGAGCAGTACTTC.

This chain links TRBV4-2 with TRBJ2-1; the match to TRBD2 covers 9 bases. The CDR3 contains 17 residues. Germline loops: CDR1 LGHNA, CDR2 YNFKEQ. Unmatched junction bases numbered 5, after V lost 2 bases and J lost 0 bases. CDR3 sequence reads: CASSQIPGLASYNEQFF. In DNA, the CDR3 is TGTGCCAGCAGCCAAATTCCGGGACTAGCCTCCTACAATGAGCAGTTCTTC.